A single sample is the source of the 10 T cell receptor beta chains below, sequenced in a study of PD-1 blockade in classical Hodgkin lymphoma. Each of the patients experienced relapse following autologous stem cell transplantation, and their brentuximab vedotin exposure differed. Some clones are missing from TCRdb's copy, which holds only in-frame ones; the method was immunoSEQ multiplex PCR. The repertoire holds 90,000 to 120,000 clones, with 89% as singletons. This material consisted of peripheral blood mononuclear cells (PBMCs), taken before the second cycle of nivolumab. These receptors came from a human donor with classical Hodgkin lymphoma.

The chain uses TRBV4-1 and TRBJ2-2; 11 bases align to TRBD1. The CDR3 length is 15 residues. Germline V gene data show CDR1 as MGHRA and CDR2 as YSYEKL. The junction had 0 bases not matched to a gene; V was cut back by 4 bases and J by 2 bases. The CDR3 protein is CASSRTGGNTGELFF. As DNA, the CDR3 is TGCGCCAGCAGCCGGACAGGGGGCAACACCGGGGAGCTGTTTTTT.

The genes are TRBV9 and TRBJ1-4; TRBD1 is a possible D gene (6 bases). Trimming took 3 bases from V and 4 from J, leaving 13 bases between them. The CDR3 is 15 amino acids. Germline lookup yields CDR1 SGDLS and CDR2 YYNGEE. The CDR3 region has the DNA TGTGCCAGCAGCGGGGGAGGGACACTTAATGAAAAACTGTTTTTT. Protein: CASSGGGTLNEKLFF.

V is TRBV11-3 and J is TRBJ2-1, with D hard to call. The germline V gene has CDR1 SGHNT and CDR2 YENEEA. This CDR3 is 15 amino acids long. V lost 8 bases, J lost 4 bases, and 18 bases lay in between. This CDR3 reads CASDPGDLLYNEQFF. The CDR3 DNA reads TGTGCCAGCGACCCCGGAGATCTCCTTTACAATGAGCAGTTCTTC.

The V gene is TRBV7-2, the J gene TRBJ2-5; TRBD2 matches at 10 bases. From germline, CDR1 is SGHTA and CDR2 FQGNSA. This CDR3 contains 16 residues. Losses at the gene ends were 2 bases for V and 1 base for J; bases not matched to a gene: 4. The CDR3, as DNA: TGTGCCAGCAGCTTAAGGACTAGCGGTTTCCAAGAGACCCAGTACTTC. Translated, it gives CASSLRTSGFQETQYF.

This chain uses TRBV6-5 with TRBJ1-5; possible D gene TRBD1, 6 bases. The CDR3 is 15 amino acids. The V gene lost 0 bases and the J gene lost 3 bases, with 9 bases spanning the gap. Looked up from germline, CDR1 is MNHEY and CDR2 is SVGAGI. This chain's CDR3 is CASSYSGQLNQPQHF. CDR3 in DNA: TGTGCCAGCAGTTACTCCGGACAGCTCAATCAGCCCCAGCATTTT.

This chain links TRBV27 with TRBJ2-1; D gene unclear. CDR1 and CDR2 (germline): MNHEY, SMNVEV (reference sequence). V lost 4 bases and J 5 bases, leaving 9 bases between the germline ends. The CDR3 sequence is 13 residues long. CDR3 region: CASSSTTNNEQFF. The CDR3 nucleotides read TGTGCCAGCAGTTCGACCACAAACAATGAGCAGTTCTTC.

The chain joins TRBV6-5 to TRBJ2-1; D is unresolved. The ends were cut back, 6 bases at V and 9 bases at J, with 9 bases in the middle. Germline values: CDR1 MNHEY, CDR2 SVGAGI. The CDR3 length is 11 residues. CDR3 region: CASRMVGEQFF. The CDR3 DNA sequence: TGTGCCAGCAGGATGGTTGGTGAGCAGTTCTTC.

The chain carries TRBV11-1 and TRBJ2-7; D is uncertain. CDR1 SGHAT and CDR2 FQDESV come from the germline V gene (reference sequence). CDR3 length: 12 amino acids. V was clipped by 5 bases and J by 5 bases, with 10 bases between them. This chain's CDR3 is CASSPFSHEQYF. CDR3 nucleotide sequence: TGTGCCAGCAGCCCGTTTTCCCACGAGCAGTACTTC.

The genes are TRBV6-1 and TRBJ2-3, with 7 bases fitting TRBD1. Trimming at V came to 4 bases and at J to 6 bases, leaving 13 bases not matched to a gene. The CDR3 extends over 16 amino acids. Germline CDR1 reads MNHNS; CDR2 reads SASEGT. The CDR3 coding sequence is TGTGCCAGCAGTGCGATTCCGACAGGGCATACCGATACGCAGTATTTT. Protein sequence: CASSAIPTGHTDTQYF.

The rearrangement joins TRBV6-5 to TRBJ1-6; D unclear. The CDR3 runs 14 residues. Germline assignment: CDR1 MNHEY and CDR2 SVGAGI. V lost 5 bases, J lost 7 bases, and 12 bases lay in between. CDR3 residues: CASSRVFGNSPLHF. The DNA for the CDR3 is TGTGCCAGCAGTAGGGTCTTTGGGAATTCACCCCTCCACTTT.